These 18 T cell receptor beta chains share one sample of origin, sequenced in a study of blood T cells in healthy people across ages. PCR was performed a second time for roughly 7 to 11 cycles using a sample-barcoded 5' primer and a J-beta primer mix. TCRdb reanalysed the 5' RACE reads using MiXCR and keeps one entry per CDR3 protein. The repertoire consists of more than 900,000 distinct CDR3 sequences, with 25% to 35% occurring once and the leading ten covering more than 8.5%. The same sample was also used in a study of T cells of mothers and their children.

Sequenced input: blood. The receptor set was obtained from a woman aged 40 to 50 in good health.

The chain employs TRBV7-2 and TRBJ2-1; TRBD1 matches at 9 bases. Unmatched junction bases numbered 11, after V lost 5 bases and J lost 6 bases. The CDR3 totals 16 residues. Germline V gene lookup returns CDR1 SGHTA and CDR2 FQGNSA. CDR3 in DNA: TGTGCCAGCAGCCCGGACCGGGACAGGGTGGTCAATGAGCAGTTCTTC. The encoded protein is CASSPDRDRVVNEQFF.

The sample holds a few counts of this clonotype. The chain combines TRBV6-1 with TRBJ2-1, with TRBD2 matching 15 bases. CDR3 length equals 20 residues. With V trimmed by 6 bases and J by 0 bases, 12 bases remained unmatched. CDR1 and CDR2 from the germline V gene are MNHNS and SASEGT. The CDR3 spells CASRLGTSGGSSRSYNEQFF. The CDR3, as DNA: TGTGCCAGCAGACTGGGGACTAGCGGGGGGTCCTCCCGCTCCTACAATGAGCAGTTCTTC.

In DNA, the CDR3 is TGTACCAGCAGCTTTTCGCAGGGGGTGGTGGAAGCTTTCTTT. It translates to CTSSFSQGVVEAFF. This chain links TRBV7-2 with TRBJ1-1; TRBD1 aligns across 7 bases. The V gene end was trimmed by 3 bases and the J gene end by 8 bases; junction bases not matched to a gene: 9. The CDR3 spans 14 residues. From germline, CDR1 is SGHTA and CDR2 FQGNSA.

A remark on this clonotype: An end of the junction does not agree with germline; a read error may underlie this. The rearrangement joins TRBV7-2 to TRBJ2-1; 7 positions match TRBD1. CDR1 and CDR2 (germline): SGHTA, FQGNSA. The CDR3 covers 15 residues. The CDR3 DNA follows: TGTGCCAGCAGCTTCGACAGGGACCCCTACACTGAGCAGTTCTTC. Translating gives CASSFDRDPYTEQFF.

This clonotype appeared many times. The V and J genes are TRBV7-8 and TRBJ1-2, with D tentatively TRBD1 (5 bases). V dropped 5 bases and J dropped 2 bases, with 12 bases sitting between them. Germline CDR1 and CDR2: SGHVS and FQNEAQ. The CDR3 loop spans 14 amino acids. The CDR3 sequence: CASSTDSRNYGYTF. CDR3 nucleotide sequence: TGTGCCAGCAGCACAGACAGTCGGAACTATGGCTACACCTTC.

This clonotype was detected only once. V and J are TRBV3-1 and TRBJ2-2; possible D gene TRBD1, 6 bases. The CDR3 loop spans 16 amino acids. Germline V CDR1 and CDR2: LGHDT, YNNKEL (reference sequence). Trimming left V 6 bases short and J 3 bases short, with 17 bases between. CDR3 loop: CASRHTQGRDTGELFF. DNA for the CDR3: TGTGCCAGCAGACACACACAGGGAAGGGACACCGGGGAGCTGTTTTTT.

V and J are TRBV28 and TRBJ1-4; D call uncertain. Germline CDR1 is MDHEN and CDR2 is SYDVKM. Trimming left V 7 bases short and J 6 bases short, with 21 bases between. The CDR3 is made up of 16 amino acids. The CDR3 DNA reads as TGTGCCAGCATATCAGAGGGAACCGGCGGCTATGAAAAACTGTTTTTT. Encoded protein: CASISEGTGGYEKLFF.

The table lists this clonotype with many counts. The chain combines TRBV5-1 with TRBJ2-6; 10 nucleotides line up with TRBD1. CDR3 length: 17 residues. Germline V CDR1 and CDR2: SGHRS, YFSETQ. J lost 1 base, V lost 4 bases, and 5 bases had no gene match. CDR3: CASSGGTGDSGANVLTF. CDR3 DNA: TGCGCCAGCAGCGGCGGGACAGGGGATTCTGGGGCCAACGTCCTGACTTTC.

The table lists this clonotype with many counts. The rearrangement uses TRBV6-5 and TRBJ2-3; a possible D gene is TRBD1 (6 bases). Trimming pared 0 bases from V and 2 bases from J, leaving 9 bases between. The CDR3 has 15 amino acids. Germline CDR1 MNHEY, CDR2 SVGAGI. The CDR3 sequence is CASSYSGQLTDTQYF. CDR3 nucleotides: TGTGCCAGCAGTTACTCTGGACAGCTCACAGATACGCAGTATTTT.

CDR3 DNA sequence: TGTGCCAGCAGCTTACGGACAGGGGCGAGCACTGAAGCTTTCTTT. Translation: CASSLRTGASTEAFF. V usage is TRBV7-2 and J usage is TRBJ1-1, with TRBD1 matching 9 bases. CDR3 length equals 15 residues. V shed 2 bases, J shed 4 bases, and the junction held 5 bases outside the gene matches. CDR1 SGHTA and CDR2 FQGNSA come from the germline V gene.

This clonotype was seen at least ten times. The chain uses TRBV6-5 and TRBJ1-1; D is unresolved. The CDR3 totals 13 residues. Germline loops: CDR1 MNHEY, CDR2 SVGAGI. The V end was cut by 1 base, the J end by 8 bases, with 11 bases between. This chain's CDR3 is CASSYYTSSEAFF. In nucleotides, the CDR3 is TGTGCCAGCAGTTACTATACCTCGAGCGAAGCTTTCTTT.

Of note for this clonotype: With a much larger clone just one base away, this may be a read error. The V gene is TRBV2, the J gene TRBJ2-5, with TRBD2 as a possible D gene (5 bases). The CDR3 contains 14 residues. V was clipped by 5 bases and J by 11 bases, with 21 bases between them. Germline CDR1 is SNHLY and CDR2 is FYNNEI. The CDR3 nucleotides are TGTGCCAGCAGTTCCCTGGGCCGGGGTCAGGAGCAGTACTTC. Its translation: CASSSLGRGQEQYF.

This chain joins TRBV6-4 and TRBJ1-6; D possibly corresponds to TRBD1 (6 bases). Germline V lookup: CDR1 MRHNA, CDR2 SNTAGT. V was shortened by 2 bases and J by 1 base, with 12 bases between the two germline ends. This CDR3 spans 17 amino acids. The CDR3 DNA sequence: TGTGCCAGCAGTGACCAGGGGTTATGTTCCTATAATTCACCCCTCCACTTT. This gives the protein CASSDQGLCSYNSPLHF.

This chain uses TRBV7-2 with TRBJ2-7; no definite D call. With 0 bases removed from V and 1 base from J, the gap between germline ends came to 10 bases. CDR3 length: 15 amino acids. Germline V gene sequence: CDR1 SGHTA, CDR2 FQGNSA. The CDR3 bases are TGTGCCAGCAGCTTAGCCAGGCCGAAGTCCTACGAGCAGTACTTC. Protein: CASSLARPKSYEQYF.

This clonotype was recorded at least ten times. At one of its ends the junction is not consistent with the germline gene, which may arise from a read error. The CDR3 DNA reads TGTGCTAGCAGTGTTGCGTACCAAGAGACCCAGTACTTC. Protein sequence: CASSVAYQETQYF. The chain carries TRBV7-7 and TRBJ2-5; D gene ambiguous. The CDR3 contains 13 residues. From germline, CDR1 is SSHAT and CDR2 FNYEAQ (reference sequence).

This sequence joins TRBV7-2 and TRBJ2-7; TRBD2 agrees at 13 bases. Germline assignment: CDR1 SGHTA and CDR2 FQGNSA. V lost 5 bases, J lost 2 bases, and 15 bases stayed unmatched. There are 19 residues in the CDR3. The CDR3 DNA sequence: TGTGCCAGCAGCACACGGGGTCCGGGACTAGCGGGGTTTGCCTACGAGCAGTACTTC. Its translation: CASSTRGPGLAGFAYEQYF.

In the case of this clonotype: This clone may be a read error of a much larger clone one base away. CDR3 DNA: TGTGCCACCAGTGCCACCTACGATGAGCAGTTCTTC. It is translated as CATSATYDEQFF. The chain uses TRBV24-1 and TRBJ2-1; no reliable D call. Germline CDR1 reads KGHDR; CDR2 reads SFDVKD. This CDR3 has 12 amino acids.

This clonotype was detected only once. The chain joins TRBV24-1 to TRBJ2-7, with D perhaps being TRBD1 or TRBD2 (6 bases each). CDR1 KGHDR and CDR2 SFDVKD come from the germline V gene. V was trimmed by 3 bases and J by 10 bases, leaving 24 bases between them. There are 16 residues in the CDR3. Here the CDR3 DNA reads TGTGCCACCAGTGATGGGGGGACAAGTCAACTGCAGGCCCAGTACTTC. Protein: CATSDGGTSQLQAQYF.